Shown below are 21 T cell receptor beta chains from a single sample sequenced in a study of early T cells in non-severe SARS-CoV-2 infection. TCRdb re-called the 5' RACE reads through MiXCR, storing one row per CDR3 protein. Of roughly 100,000 distinct CDR3 sequences in the sample, 13% are singletons; the top ten hold 6% to 7%. Sequenced sample: whole blood. The receptors originated from an adult who was a healthcare worker with PCR-confirmed SARS-CoV-2 infection or an uninfected control (not recorded which).

The genes are TRBV28 and TRBJ2-7; 10 bases line up with TRBD2. Germline assignment: CDR1 MDHEN and CDR2 SYDVKM. CDR3 length: 13 amino acids. The junction had 6 bases not matched to a gene; V was cut back by 11 bases and J by 2 bases. CDR3 nucleotide sequence: TGTGCCGGGAGCGGGAGGGCAACCTACGAGCAGTACTTC. It codes for CAGSGRATYEQYF.

The gene calls are TRBV20-1 and TRBJ1-2; 7 bases are a match to TRBD1. This CDR3 spans 13 amino acids. Germline CDR1 DFQATT, CDR2 SNEGSKA (reference sequence). The V and J ends lost 3 bases and 7 bases, in that order; junction bases with no gene match: 8. CDR3 loop: CSARAEGASGYTF. CDR3 nucleotides: TGCAGTGCTAGGGCTGAGGGGGCAAGTGGCTACACCTTC.

This clonotype was seen a handful of times. The V gene is TRBV27, the J gene TRBJ2-7, with a tentative D call TRBD2 (5 bases). Germline values: CDR1 MNHEY, CDR2 SMNVEV (reference sequence). Trimming took 4 bases from V and 3 from J, leaving 16 bases between them. The CDR3 loop spans 15 amino acids. The CDR3 spells CASSSLMAGLYEQYF. CDR3 DNA sequence: TGTGCCAGCAGTTCCCTAATGGCGGGCCTCTACGAGCAGTACTTC.

This clonotype was observed many times. This rearrangement joins TRBV4-3 to TRBJ2-1, with D maybe TRBD2 (6 bases). V was cut by 0 bases and J by 2 bases, with 17 bases left in between. The CDR3 is 18 amino acids. Germline CDR1 is LGHNA and CDR2 is YSLEER. The CDR3 loop reads CASSQEKPTSFTYNEQFF. Here the CDR3 DNA reads TGCGCCAGCAGCCAAGAGAAGCCAACTAGCTTTACCTACAATGAGCAGTTCTTC.

The chain links TRBV20-1 to TRBJ2-7; D is possibly TRBD1 (6 bases). CDR1 and CDR2 (germline): DFQATT, SNEGSKA (reference sequence). Trimming cost V 0 bases and J 2 bases, with 14 bases left between them. The CDR3 consists of 15 residues. The CDR3 loop is CSAREVWAGAYEQYF. CDR3 bases: TGCAGTGCTAGAGAGGTGTGGGCAGGGGCCTACGAGCAGTACTTC.

Many counts were recorded for this clonotype. V is TRBV7-2 and J is TRBJ2-5; possible D gene TRBD2, 6 bases. CDR3 size: 14 residues. V gave up 5 bases and J gave up 7 bases, with 17 bases separating them. The germline gives CDR1 SGHTA, CDR2 FQGNSA. CDR3 amino acids: CASSNGGSRRTQYF. CDR3 DNA: TGTGCCAGCAGCAACGGAGGGTCTCGAAGGACCCAGTACTTC.

This chain links TRBV6-1 with TRBJ1-1; 10 bases map to TRBD1. This CDR3 has 15 amino acids. CDR1 MNHNS and CDR2 SASEGT come from the germline V gene. The J segment lost 5 bases and the V segment lost 8 bases, leaving 11 bases of the junction unmatched. The CDR3 DNA is TGTGCCAGCCGCCCTCAGCCGGGACAGGGGACTGAAGCTTTCTTT. Amino acids: CASRPQPGQGTEAFF.

This clonotype was recorded many times. The genes are TRBV19 and TRBJ2-7; 8 bases map to TRBD2. This CDR3 spans 15 amino acids. J was trimmed by 2 bases and V by 6 bases; bases with no gene match: 9. Germline V gives CDR1 LNHDA, CDR2 SQIVND (reference sequence). The CDR3: CASREASGGPYEQYF. CDR3 DNA: TGTGCCAGTAGGGAAGCGAGCGGGGGCCCCTACGAGCAGTACTTC. Drawing the rest from reference TRBV19 and TRBJ2-7, the complete variable domain is DGGITQSPKYLFRKEGQNVTLSCEQNLNHDAMYWYRQDPGQGLRLIYYSQIVNDFQKGDIAEGYSVSREKKESFPLTVTSAQKNPTAFYLCASREASGGPYEQYFGPGTRLTVT.

This clonotype was detected many times. The chain combines TRBV6-2 or TRBV6-3 with TRBJ2-7, with a weak D call TRBD2 (6 bases). Germline CDR1 MNHEY, CDR2 SVGEGT. With 2 bases removed from V and 2 bases from J, the gap between germline ends came to 16 bases. This CDR3 comprises 16 residues. CDR3 nucleotides: TGTGCCAGCAGTTACCGTTTGGGAGGAACTACCTACGAGCAGTACTTC. Its translation is CASSYRLGGTTYEQYF.

This clonotype is a singleton in its sample. This chain joins TRBV28 and TRBJ2-5, with D uncertain. The germline V and J ends were trimmed by 6 bases and 6 bases, with 14 bases remaining between them. Germline V CDR1 and CDR2: MDHEN, SYDVKM. The CDR3 runs to 13 residues. The CDR3 coding sequence is TGTGCCAGCAGGGTCAAAGACCGAAAGACCCAGTACTTC. This gives the protein CASRVKDRKTQYF.

This clonotype showed up many times. The chain joins TRBV5-6 to TRBJ2-5, with D unresolved. The CDR3 loop spans 13 amino acids. Germline lookup yields CDR1 SGHDT and CDR2 YYEEEE. V shed 4 bases and J shed 0 bases, with 7 bases lying between them. CDR3 residues: CASSQLNQETQYF. CDR3 nucleotides: TGTGCCAGCAGCCAGCTCAACCAAGAGACCCAGTACTTC.

This clonotype came up many times. V gene TRBV11-1 combines with J gene TRBJ2-1; no clear D. Germline lookup yields CDR1 SGHAT and CDR2 FQDESV (reference sequence). The CDR3 is 16 residues long. V shed 3 bases and J shed 0 bases, with 12 bases lying between them. The CDR3 DNA follows: TGTGCCAGCAGCTTTTCCCGGGCGAGCTCCTACAATGAGCAGTTCTTC. Its translation: CASSFSRASSYNEQFF.

The chain joins TRBV20-1 to TRBJ2-6, with D tentatively TRBD1 (6 bases). Germline assignment: CDR1 DFQATT and CDR2 SNEGSKA (reference sequence). Deletions cut 1 base from V and 0 bases from J, with 10 bases between. The CDR3 has 16 residues. The CDR3 bases are TGCAGTGCTAGAGTGGACAGTCCCTCTGGGGCCAACGTCCTGACTTTC. It is translated as CSARVDSPSGANVLTF.

The chain employs TRBV29-1 and TRBJ2-3; no definite D call. Germline-derived CDR1 and CDR2 are SQVTM and ANQGSEA. This CDR3 is 11 amino acids long. The germline V and J ends were trimmed by 5 bases and 6 bases, with 9 bases remaining between them. CDR3 bases: TGCAGCGTTAGTAGGGCTGATACGCAGTATTTT. It yields the protein CSVSRADTQYF.

This clonotype was seen once. V usage is TRBV4-1 and J usage is TRBJ2-5; TRBD2 matches 8 bases. J gave up 4 bases and V 4 bases, and 8 bases lay outside the gene matches. The CDR3 contains 15 residues. Germline CDR1 is MGHRA and CDR2 is YSYEKL. DNA of the CDR3: TGCGCCAGCAGCCCTTTTACTAGCGGAAGAGAGACCCAGTACTTC. Residues: CASSPFTSGRETQYF.

This clonotype appeared a few times. The chain is built from TRBV30 and TRBJ1-5; maybe TRBD1 (6 bases). Trimming took off 5 bases at V and 3 bases at J, with 11 bases between the two ends. The CDR3 length is 13 residues. Germline V CDR1 and CDR2: GTSNPN, SVGIG (reference sequence). The CDR3 bases are TGTGCCTGGGACACAGGGCTCAATCAGCCCCAGCATTTT. It is translated as CAWDTGLNQPQHF.

The chain employs TRBV4-1 and TRBJ2-3; D possibly matches TRBD1 or TRBD2 (6 bases each). Germline CDR1 reads MGHRA; CDR2 reads YSYEKL. The length of the CDR3 is 20 residues. Trimming pared 2 bases from V and 0 bases from J, leaving 24 bases between. The CDR3 is CASSQSRLAKWGASTDTQYF. The CDR3 DNA is TGCGCCAGCAGCCAAAGTCGCCTGGCAAAGTGGGGGGCGAGCACAGATACGCAGTATTTT.

This clonotype showed up many times. The chain joins TRBV5-6 to TRBJ2-1, with 12 bases identical to TRBD2. CDR3 length: 17 amino acids. Trimming took 0 bases from V and 7 from J; bases not matched to a gene: 8. Germline CDR1 and CDR2: SGHDT and YYEEEE. The DNA of the CDR3 is TGTGCCAGCAGCTTGGCTTTACCTAGCGGGAGGGATAATGAGCAGTTCTTC. It yields the protein CASSLALPSGRDNEQFF.

The rearrangement joins TRBV28 to TRBJ2-1; D uncertain. Looked up from germline, CDR1 is MDHEN and CDR2 is SYDVKM. V gave up 6 bases and J gave up 5 bases, with 5 bases separating them. CDR3 size: 11 residues. CDR3 nucleotides: TGTGCCAGCAGCCCAAACAATGAGCAGTTCTTC. This gives the protein CASSPNNEQFF.

This clonotype appeared many times. This chain links TRBV10-3 with TRBJ2-1; D might be TRBD1 or TRBD2, each matching 6 bases. The germline V gene has CDR1 ENHRY and CDR2 SYGVKD. The CDR3 totals 11 residues. The V and J ends lost 6 bases and 10 bases respectively, with 10 bases between them. This CDR3 is CAIRGGTEQFF. CDR3 in DNA: TGTGCCATCAGAGGGGGGACAGAGCAGTTCTTC.

This chain joins TRBV10-3 and TRBJ2-7; 10 nucleotides match TRBD1. This CDR3 contains 15 residues. Trimming took 10 bases from V and 2 from J; bases not matched to a gene: 11. Germline V gene sequence: CDR1 ENHRY, CDR2 SYGVKD. CDR3 protein: CATSGETGGPYEQYF. The CDR3 nucleotides are TGTGCCACCTCAGGCGAGACAGGGGGCCCCTACGAGCAGTACTTC.